This T cell receptor beta chain derives from a study of T cells in pancreatic ductal adenocarcinoma. Study-level points and caveats: Tumors hold more CD45RO+ effector T cells, which may bias toward lower diversity. Blood had more productive templates and roughly 8-fold more unique clonotypes than tumor. Tumor and blood clonality did not differ significantly, about 0.11 versus 0.078.

With respect to this clone: Antigen unknown.

Measured with immunoSEQ multiplex PCR; TCRdb has only the in-frame clones, and not every one. The sample lists over 90,000 clones, roughly 95% seen once, with 3.1% in the top ten. Germline V gene data show CDR1 as SGHAT and CDR2 as FQDESV (reference sequence). Trimming removed 7 bases from V and 4 bases from J, with 9 bases in between. The CDR3 runs 12 residues. The selected patients with pancreatic ductal adenocarcinoma had surgery but no neoadjuvant therapy. The clonotype was recovered from a human donor with pancreatic ductal adenocarcinoma. The source material was PBMCs. This chain joins TRBV11-1 and TRBJ2-3; D gene uncertain. The CDR3 region has the DNA TGTGCCAGCACCTCTAACGCAGATACGCAGTATTTT. It specifies CASTSNADTQYF.